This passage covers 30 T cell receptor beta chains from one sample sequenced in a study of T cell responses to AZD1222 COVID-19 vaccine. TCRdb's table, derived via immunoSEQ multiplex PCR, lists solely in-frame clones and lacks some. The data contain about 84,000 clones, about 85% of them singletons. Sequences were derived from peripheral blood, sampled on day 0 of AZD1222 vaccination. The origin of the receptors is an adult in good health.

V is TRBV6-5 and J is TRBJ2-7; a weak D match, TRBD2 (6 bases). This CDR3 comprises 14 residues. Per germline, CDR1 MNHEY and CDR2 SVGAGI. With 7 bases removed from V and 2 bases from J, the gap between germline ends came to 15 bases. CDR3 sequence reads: CASKITSLAYEQYF. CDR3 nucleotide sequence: TGTGCCAGCAAAATAACTAGCCTGGCCTACGAGCAGTACTTC.

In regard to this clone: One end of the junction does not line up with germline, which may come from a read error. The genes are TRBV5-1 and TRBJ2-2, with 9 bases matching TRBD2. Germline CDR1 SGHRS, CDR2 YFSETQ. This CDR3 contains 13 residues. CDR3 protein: CASSFDAGGDTLF. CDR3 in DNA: TGCGCCAGCAGCTTCGACGCGGGAGGGGATACGCTTTTT.

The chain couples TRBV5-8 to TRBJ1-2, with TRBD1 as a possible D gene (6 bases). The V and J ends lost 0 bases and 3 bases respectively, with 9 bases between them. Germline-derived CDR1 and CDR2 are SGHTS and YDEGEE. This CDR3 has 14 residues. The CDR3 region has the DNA TGTGCCAGCAGCTTGGGGGACATCCACTATGGCTACACCTTC. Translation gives CASSLGDIHYGYTF.

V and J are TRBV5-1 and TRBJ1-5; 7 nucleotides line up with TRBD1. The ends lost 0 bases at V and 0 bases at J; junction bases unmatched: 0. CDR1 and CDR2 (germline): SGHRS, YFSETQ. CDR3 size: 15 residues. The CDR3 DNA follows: TGCGCCAGCAGCTTGGGGGACAGTAGCAATCAGCCCCAGCATTTT. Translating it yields CASSLGDSSNQPQHF.

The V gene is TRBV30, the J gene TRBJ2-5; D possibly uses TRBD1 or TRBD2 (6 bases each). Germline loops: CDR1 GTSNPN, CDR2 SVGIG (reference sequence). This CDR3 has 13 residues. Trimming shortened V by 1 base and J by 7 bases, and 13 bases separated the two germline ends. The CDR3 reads CAWSERGLGTQYF. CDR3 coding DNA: TGTGCCTGGAGTGAACGGGGGCTCGGGACCCAGTACTTC.

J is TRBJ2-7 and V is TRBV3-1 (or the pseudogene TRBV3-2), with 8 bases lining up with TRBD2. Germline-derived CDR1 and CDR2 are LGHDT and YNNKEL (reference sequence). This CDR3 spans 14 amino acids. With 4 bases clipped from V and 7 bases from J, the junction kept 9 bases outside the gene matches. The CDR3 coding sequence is TGTGCCAGCAGCCTTCGGGAGGGGGTGGAAGAGCAGTACTTC. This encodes CASSLREGVEEQYF.

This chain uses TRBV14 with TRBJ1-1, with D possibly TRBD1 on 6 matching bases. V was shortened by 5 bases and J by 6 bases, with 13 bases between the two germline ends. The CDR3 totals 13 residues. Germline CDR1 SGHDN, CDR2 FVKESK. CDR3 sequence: CASSTQGLSEAFF. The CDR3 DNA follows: TGTGCCAGCAGCACCCAGGGGCTATCTGAAGCTTTCTTT.

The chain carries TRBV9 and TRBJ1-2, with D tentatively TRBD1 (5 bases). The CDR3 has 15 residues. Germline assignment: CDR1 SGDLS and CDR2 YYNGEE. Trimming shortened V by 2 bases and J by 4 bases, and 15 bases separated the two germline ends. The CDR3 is CASSVDQGSGYGYTF. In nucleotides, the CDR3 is TGTGCCAGCAGCGTTGACCAGGGCTCGGGCTATGGCTACACCTTC.

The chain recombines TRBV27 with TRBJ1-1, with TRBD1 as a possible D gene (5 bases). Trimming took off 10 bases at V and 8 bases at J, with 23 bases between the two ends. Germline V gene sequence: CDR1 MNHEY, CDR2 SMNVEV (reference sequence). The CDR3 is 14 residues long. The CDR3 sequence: CATSPQGFTWEAFF. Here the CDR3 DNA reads TGTGCCACCTCTCCCCAGGGCTTTACGTGGGAAGCTTTCTTT.

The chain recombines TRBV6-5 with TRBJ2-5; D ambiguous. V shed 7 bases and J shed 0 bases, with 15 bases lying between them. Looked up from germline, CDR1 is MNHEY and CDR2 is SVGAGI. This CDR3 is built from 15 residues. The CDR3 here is CASTLSAAYQETQYF. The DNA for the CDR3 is TGTGCCAGCACCCTCTCCGCAGCGTACCAAGAGACCCAGTACTTC.

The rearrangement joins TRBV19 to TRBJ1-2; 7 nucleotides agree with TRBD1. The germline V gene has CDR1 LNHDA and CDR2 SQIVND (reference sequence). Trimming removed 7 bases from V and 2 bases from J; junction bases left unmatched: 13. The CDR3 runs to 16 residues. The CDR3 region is CASIPSGTDRNYGYTF. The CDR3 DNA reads TGTGCCAGTATACCCTCGGGGACAGACAGAAACTATGGCTACACCTTC.

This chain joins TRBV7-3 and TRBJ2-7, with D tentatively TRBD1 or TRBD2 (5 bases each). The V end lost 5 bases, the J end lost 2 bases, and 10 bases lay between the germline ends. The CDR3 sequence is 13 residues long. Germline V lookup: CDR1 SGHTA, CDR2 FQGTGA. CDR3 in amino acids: CASSQGRTYEQYF. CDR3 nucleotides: TGTGCCAGCAGCCAGGGACGGACCTACGAGCAGTACTTC.

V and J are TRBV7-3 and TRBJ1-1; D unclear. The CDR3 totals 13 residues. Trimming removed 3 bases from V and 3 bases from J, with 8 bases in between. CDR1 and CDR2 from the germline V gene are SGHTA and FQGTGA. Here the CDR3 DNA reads TGTGCCAGCAGCTTTGGGGTTGACACTGAAGCTTTCTTT. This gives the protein CASSFGVDTEAFF.

As DNA, the CDR3 is TGTGCCAGCAGTTACTCCCTCCGGACAGGGCGATTCCAAGAGACCCAGTACTTC. Translation: CASSYSLRTGRFQETQYF. The chain joins TRBV6-2 or TRBV6-3 to TRBJ2-5, with 8 bases fitting TRBD1. The J segment lost 1 base and the V segment lost 0 bases, leaving 10 bases of the junction unmatched. Germline CDR1 and CDR2: MNHEY and SVGEGT. The CDR3 sequence is 18 residues long.

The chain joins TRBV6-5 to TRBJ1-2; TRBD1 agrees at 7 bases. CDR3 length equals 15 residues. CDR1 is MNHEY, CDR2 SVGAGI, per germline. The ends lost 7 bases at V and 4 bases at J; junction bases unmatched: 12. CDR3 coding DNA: TGTGCCAGCATTGCAACAGGGGAGTTCCCCTATGGCTACACCTTC. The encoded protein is CASIATGEFPYGYTF.

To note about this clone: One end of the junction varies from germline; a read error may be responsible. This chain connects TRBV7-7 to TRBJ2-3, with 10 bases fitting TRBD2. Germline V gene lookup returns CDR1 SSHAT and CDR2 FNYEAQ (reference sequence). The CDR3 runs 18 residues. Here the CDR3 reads CASSFLVRTSGSTDTQYF. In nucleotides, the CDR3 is TGTGCTAGCAGCTTCTTAGTAAGGACTAGCGGCAGCACAGATACGCAGTATTTT.

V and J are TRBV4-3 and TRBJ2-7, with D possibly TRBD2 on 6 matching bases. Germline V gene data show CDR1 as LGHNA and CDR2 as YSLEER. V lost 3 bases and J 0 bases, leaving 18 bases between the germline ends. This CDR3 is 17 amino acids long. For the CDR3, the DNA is TGCGCCAGCAGCCAGGCAGCCAGCTCAGCGGGCTCCTACGAGCAGTACTTC. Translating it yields CASSQAASSAGSYEQYF.

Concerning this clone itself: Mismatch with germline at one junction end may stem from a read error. The CDR3 DNA reads as TGTGCCGGCAGTGAAGCTGTGACAGACTCCACAGATACGCAGTATTTT. Translating gives CAGSEAVTDSTDTQYF. The rearrangement joins TRBV6-1 to TRBJ2-3; D perhaps matches TRBD1 (5 bases). The germline gives CDR1 MNHNS, CDR2 SASEGT. The CDR3 runs 16 residues.

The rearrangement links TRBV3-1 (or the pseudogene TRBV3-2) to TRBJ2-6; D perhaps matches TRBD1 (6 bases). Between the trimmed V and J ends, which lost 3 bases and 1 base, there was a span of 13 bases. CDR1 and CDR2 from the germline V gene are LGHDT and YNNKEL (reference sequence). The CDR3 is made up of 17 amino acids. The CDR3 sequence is CASSQAYRESGANVLTF. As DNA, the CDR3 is TGTGCCAGCAGCCAGGCCTACAGGGAATCTGGGGCCAACGTCCTGACTTTC.

CDR3 in amino acids: CASSPQWPGRSSYTF. The CDR3, as DNA: TGTGCCAGCTCACCCCAATGGCCAGGGCGGTCCTCCTACACCTTC. The chain employs TRBV18 and TRBJ1-2; perhaps TRBD1 as D (5 bases). Germline CDR1 reads KGHSH; CDR2 reads LQKENI. The CDR3 runs to 15 residues. V was pared by 3 bases and J by 10 bases, with 21 bases between.

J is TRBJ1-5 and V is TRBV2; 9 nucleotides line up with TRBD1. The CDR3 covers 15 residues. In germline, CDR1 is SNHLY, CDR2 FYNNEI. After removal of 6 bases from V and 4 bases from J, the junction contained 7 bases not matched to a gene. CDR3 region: CASRRAGTGNQPQHF. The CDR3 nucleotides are TGTGCCAGCAGGCGCGCCGGGACAGGGAATCAGCCCCAGCATTTT.

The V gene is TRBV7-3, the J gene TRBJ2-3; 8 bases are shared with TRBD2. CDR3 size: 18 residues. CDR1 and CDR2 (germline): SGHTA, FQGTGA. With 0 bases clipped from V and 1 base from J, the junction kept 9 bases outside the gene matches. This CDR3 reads CASSLTQSGSSGTDTQYF. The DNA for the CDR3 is TGTGCCAGCAGCTTAACCCAAAGCGGGAGCAGCGGCACAGATACGCAGTATTTT.

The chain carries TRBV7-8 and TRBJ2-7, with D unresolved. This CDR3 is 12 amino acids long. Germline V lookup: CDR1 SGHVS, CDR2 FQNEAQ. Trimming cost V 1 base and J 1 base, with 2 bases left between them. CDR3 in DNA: TGTGCCAGCAGCTTAGGGTCCTACGAGCAGTACTTC. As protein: CASSLGSYEQYF. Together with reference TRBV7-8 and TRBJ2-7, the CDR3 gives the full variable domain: GAGVSQSPRYKVAKRGQDVALRCDPISGHVSLFWYQQALGQGPEFLTYFQNEAQLDKSGLPSDRFFAERPEGSVSTLKIQRTQQEDSAVYLCASSLGSYEQYFGPGTRLTVT.

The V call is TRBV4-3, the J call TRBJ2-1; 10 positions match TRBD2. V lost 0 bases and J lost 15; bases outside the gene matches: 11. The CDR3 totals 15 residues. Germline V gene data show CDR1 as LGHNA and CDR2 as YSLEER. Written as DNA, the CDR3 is TGCGCCAGCAGCCAAGAGCTCCTAGCGGGGGATATTCGGTTCTTC. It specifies CASSQELLAGDIRFF.

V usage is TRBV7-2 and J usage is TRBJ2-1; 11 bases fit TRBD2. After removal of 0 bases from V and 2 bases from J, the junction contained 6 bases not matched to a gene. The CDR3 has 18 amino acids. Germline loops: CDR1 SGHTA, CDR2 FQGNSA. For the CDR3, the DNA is TGTGCCAGCAGCTTAGCTAAACTAGCGGGAGCAGCCTACAATGAGCAGTTCTTC. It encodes CASSLAKLAGAAYNEQFF.

The CDR3 bases are TGTGCCAGCAGTGCCCGGGCCGATAGCAATCAGCCCCAGCATTTT. It specifies CASSARADSNQPQHF. This chain joins TRBV27 and TRBJ1-5, with D hard to call. The CDR3 consists of 15 residues. CDR1 and CDR2 from the germline V gene are MNHEY and SMNVEV (reference sequence). The V end lost 5 bases, the J end lost 0 bases, and 11 bases lay between the germline ends.

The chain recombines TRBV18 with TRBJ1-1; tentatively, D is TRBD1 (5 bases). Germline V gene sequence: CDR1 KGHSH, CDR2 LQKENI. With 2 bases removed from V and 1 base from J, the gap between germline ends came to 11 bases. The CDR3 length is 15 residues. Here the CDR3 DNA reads TGTGCCAGCTCACCAAAGCAGGGCAGGAACACTGAAGCTTTCTTT. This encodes CASSPKQGRNTEAFF.

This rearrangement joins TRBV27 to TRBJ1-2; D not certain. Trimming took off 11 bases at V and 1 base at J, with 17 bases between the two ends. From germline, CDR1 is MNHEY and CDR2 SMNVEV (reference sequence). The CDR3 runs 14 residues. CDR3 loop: CAHPSRVGNYGYTF. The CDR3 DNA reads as TGTGCCCACCCTAGTAGGGTTGGTAACTATGGCTACACCTTC.

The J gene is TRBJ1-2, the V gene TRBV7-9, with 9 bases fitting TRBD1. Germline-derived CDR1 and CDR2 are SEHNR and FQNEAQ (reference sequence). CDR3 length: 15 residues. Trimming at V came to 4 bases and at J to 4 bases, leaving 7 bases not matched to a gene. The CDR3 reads CASSSIQGAGYGYTF. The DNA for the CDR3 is TGTGCCAGCAGCTCAATACAGGGGGCAGGCTATGGCTACACCTTC.

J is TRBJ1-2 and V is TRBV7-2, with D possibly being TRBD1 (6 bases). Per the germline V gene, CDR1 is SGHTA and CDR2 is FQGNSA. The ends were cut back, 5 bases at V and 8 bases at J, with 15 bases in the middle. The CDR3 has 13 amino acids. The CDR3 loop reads CASSNRDIRGYTF. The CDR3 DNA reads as TGTGCCAGCAGCAACCGGGACATCCGGGGCTACACCTTC.